These 20 T cell receptor beta chains were all obtained from the same sample, sequenced in a study of T cell changes during pregnancy in multiple sclerosis. The repertoire was sequenced with immunoSEQ multiplex PCR; TCRdb's copy has only in-frame clones and lacks some. The repertoire holds roughly 100,000 clones, with approximately 91% as singletons. The sequencing used peripheral blood, collected after pregnancy. The receptors here all came from a female donor with multiple sclerosis, enrolled in a pregnancy study.

The chain is built from TRBV6-1 and TRBJ1-5, with 9 bases that match TRBD1. Unmatched junction bases numbered 5, after V lost 4 bases and J lost 4 bases. The CDR3 contains 15 residues. Looked up from germline, CDR1 is MNHNS and CDR2 is SASEGT. The CDR3: CASSAGQGQNQPQHF. The DNA of the CDR3 is TGTGCCAGCAGTGCGGGACAGGGCCAAAATCAGCCCCAGCATTTT.

The rearrangement joins TRBV5-1 to TRBJ1-4, with 7 bases matching TRBD1. Trimming cost V 0 bases and J 4 bases; bases outside gene matches: 6. CDR1 is SGHRS and CDR2 is YFSETQ in the germline V gene. The CDR3 sequence is 16 residues long. CDR3 DNA: TGCGCCAGCAGCTTGGGAGGACAGGCCATTAATGAAAAACTGTTTTTT. Protein: CASSLGGQAINEKLFF.

The CDR3 spells CASSLQVSHSPLHF. As DNA, the CDR3 is TGTGCCAGCAGCTTACAGGTCTCTCATTCACCCCTCCACTTT. The V call is TRBV7-9, the J call TRBJ1-6, with no clear D. Germline CDR1 SEHNR, CDR2 FQNEAQ (reference sequence). V shed 2 bases and J shed 8 bases, with 10 bases lying between them. This CDR3 has 14 residues.

This clone was detected only once. This chain links TRBV7-2 with TRBJ2-5, with 8 bases identical to TRBD2. The trim removed 0 bases at V and 0 bases at J, leaving 6 bases unmatched. There are 17 residues in the CDR3. Germline values: CDR1 SGHTA, CDR2 FQGNSA. The DNA of the CDR3 is TGTGCCAGCAGCTTAGCGCTGGTAGCGGGGTACCAAGAGACCCAGTACTTC. Translated: CASSLALVAGYQETQYF.

J is TRBJ2-2 and V is TRBV7-3, with D maybe TRBD2 (6 bases). CDR1 and CDR2 from the germline V gene are SGHTA and FQGTGA. V dropped 0 bases and J dropped 8 bases, with 13 bases sitting between them. The CDR3 length is 15 residues. The CDR3 region is CASSLTGGFGGELFF. As DNA, the CDR3 is TGTGCCAGCAGCTTAACCGGGGGATTTGGAGGGGAGCTGTTTTTT.

In this sample, this clone turned up once. The gene calls are TRBV11-1 and TRBJ2-7; D call uncertain. Germline CDR1 is SGHAT and CDR2 is FQDESV (reference sequence). Trimming pared 2 bases from V and 3 bases from J, leaving 11 bases between. This CDR3 has 14 amino acids. CDR3 coding DNA: TGTGCCAGCAGCTTACGCGAACCACTCTACGAGCAGTACTTC. Its translation is CASSLREPLYEQYF.

The chain has TRBV7-6 and TRBJ2-2; D might be TRBD1 (6 bases). From germline, CDR1 is SGHVS and CDR2 FNYEAQ. The CDR3 is 16 residues long. V lost 4 bases to trimming and J lost 3 bases, with 15 bases between them. The CDR3 nucleotides are TGTGCCAGCAGCTCGGGTCCCACAGGGCACACCGGGGAGCTGTTTTTT. Translated: CASSSGPTGHTGELFF. The full variable domain, with the rest looked up from reference TRBV7-6 and TRBJ2-2, is GAGVSQSPRYKVTKRGQDVALRCDPISGHVSLYWYRQALGQGPEFLTYFNYEAQQDKSGLPNDRFSAERPEGSISTLTIQRTEQRDSAMYRCASSSGPTGHTGELFFGEGSRLTVL.

V gene TRBV2 combines with J gene TRBJ2-7, with D maybe TRBD1 (6 bases). V lost 5 bases and J 3 bases, leaving 8 bases between the germline ends. Germline V lookup: CDR1 SNHLY, CDR2 FYNNEI. CDR3 length: 12 amino acids. CDR3 protein: CASSNRDYEQYF. For the CDR3, the DNA is TGTGCCAGCAGTAACAGGGACTACGAGCAGTACTTC. Drawing the rest from reference TRBV2 and TRBJ2-7, the complete variable domain is EPEVTQTPSHQVTQMGQEVILRCVPISNHLYFYWYRQILGQKVEFLVSFYNNEISEKSEIFDDQFSVERPDGSNFTLKIRSTKLEDSAMYFCASSNRDYEQYFGPGTRLTVT.

The CDR3 spells CASSEANYNEQFF. The CDR3 bases are TGTGCCAGCAGTGAGGCCAACTACAATGAGCAGTTCTTC. V gene TRBV2 combines with J gene TRBJ2-1; D not resolved. Per the germline V gene, CDR1 is SNHLY and CDR2 is FYNNEI. This CDR3 region has 13 residues. Trimming took off 3 bases at V and 3 bases at J, with 6 bases between the two ends.

This rearrangement joins TRBV19 to TRBJ2-3; D gene unclear. The V end lost 8 bases, the J end lost 1 base, and 16 bases lay between the germline ends. The CDR3 contains 15 residues. Germline V gene data show CDR1 as LNHDA and CDR2 as SQIVND (reference sequence). The CDR3 DNA follows: TGTGCCAGTTGTCGCGTAGCCGGCTGCACAGATACGCAGTATTTT. Amino acid sequence: CASCRVAGCTDTQYF.

The J gene is TRBJ2-7, the V gene TRBV2; D is unresolved. The CDR3 runs 14 residues. V was shortened by 2 bases and J by 0 bases, with 8 bases between the two germline ends. Germline V lookup: CDR1 SNHLY, CDR2 FYNNEI. CDR3 sequence (DNA): TGTGCCAGCAGTGAACGGAGCCACTCCTACGAGCAGTACTTC. It codes for CASSERSHSYEQYF.

In this sample, this clone turned up once. V gene TRBV30 combines with J gene TRBJ1-5; TRBD1 matches 7 bases. Germline lookup yields CDR1 GTSNPN and CDR2 SVGIG (reference sequence). This CDR3 has 15 residues. The J segment lost 0 bases and the V segment lost 1 base, leaving 3 bases of the junction unmatched. The DNA of the CDR3 is TGTGCCTGGAGTGCCAACAGGGGTAGCAATCAGCCCCAGCATTTT. Its protein product is CAWSANRGSNQPQHF.

V and J are TRBV9 and TRBJ2-7; possibly TRBD2 for D (5 bases). From germline, CDR1 is SGDLS and CDR2 YYNGEE. The CDR3 length is 13 residues. V was clipped by 0 bases and J by 3 bases, with 7 bases between them. The CDR3 region has the DNA TGTGCCAGCAGCGTAGGGGGAGACTACGAGCAGTACTTC. Translating gives CASSVGGDYEQYF.

This chain connects TRBV30 to TRBJ1-2; D remains ambiguous. The CDR3 sequence is 13 residues long. The V gene's germline CDR1 is GTSNPN and CDR2 SVGIG (reference sequence). V gave up 0 bases and J gave up 5 bases, with 10 bases separating them. The chain's CDR3 is CAWSVQPGYGYTF. CDR3 nucleotide sequence: TGTGCCTGGAGTGTACAGCCGGGGTATGGCTACACCTTC.

CDR3 nucleotides: TGTGCCAGCAGCTACCGACAGGGAGAGACCCAGTACTTC. Translating gives CASSYRQGETQYF. This sequence joins TRBV6-4 and TRBJ2-5; TRBD1 matches 7 bases. The germline gives CDR1 MRHNA, CDR2 SNTAGT. CDR3 length: 13 amino acids. With 6 bases clipped from V and 4 bases from J, the junction kept 5 bases outside the gene matches.

The chain joins TRBV4-1 to TRBJ2-5; D is unclear. The V end was cut by 1 base, the J end by 9 bases, with 6 bases between. The CDR3 loop spans 11 amino acids. In germline, CDR1 is MGHRA, CDR2 YSYEKL. The CDR3 here is CASSQGSAQYF. The CDR3 bases are TGCGCCAGCAGCCAAGGGAGTGCCCAGTACTTC.

The rearrangement uses TRBV13 and TRBJ2-3, with 7 bases identical to TRBD2. Germline CDR1 is PRHDT and CDR2 is FYEKMQ (reference sequence). Losses at the gene ends were 5 bases for V and 5 bases for J; bases not matched to a gene: 16. This CDR3 has 17 residues. The CDR3, as DNA: TGTGCCAGCAGCCACCCCGAAGCTAGCGGACCACAAGATACGCAGTATTTT. It specifies CASSHPEASGPQDTQYF.

This rearrangement joins TRBV10-3 to TRBJ2-2; 11 positions match TRBD2. Germline CDR1 reads ENHRY; CDR2 reads SYGVKD. This CDR3 comprises 17 residues. The ends lost 2 bases at V and 3 bases at J; junction bases unmatched: 5. The CDR3 coding sequence is TGTGCCATCAGTGAGATTAGCGGGGGGGCGTACACCGGGGAGCTGTTTTTT. Translation gives CAISEISGGAYTGELFF.

This sequence joins TRBV5-1 and TRBJ2-5, with 7 bases identical to TRBD2. Germline V gene sequence: CDR1 SGHRS, CDR2 YFSETQ. The CDR3 runs to 15 residues. V shed 1 base, J shed 1 base, and the junction held 4 bases outside the gene matches. In nucleotides, the CDR3 is TGCGCCAGCAGCTTGCGACGGGGGGTCCAAGAGACCCAGTACTTC. Translated, it gives CASSLRRGVQETQYF.

The rearrangement joins TRBV14 to TRBJ1-2, with D hard to call. Germline V CDR1 and CDR2: SGHDN, FVKESK. CDR3 length: 13 residues. V shed 0 bases and J shed 4 bases, with 6 bases lying between them. In DNA, the CDR3 is TGTGCCAGCAGCCAAGACACGAGCTATGGCTACACCTTC. It is translated as CASSQDTSYGYTF.